The present T cell receptor (beta chain) was sequenced within a study of human T cells and chemical hapten exposure. From germline, CDR1 is SGHRS and CDR2 YFSETQ. The CDR3 length is 15 residues. Trimming took off 0 bases at V and 8 bases at J, with 17 bases between the two ends. This clonotype was found a few times. The library tagged individual cDNA molecules with unique molecular identifiers. TCRdb redid the calling of the RACE reads with MiXCR, one entry per CDR3 protein. The data show about 170,000 distinct CDR3 sequences, roughly 25% seen once. Described time point: patch test 3, about 24 weeks after DPC sensitization. As for treatment: therapeutic diphenylcyclopropenone sensitization with weekly scalp DPC.

This TCR was sampled from a woman aged 18-29 years with alopecia areata. Some clones in this sample may be carry-over from other donors' samples. The rearrangement links TRBV5-1 to TRBJ2-5, with D hard to call. This sample comprised whole blood, obtained in connection with sensitization to the hapten diphenylcyclopropenone (DPC). Here the CDR3 DNA reads TGCGCCAGCAGCTTGGTTGCGGCCAGCAAGAAAACCCAGTACTTC. It translates to CASSLVAASKKTQYF.